The T cell receptor (beta chain) under discussion was sequenced for a study of HIV-infected patients and healthy controls. The V end lost 6 bases, the J end lost 7 bases, and 16 bases lay between the germline ends. CDR1 is MNHEY, CDR2 SVGAGI, per germline. The CDR3 is 15 residues long. Around 500 ng RNA was reverse transcribed with alpha and beta constant-region primers. Using multiplexing indices, alpha and beta chain libraries were generated apart by chain-specific third strand synthesis. Two random hexamers, added before amplification and joined, formed each molecule's 12-nucleotide barcode. TCRdb analysed the 5' RACE reads with MiXCR anew, one entry per CDR3 protein. The sample yields a few thousand distinct CDR3 sequences, around 5.5% seen once. Study-wide results and caveats: Healthy controls shared more CDR3 sequences between individuals than HIV-infected patients did.

Follow-up blood was drawn about 14 weeks, roughly three months, after antiretroviral therapy began. Whole blood was used without fractionation, so all unsorted peripheral T cells were included. In this sample, this clonotype is medium-sized. Its antigen is not identified. The chain couples TRBV6-5 to TRBJ1-6; TRBD1 might be the D (6 bases). The input for sequencing was blood, taken during antiretroviral therapy. The receptor was isolated from an adult with HIV infection. The CDR3 loop is CASRRDTWANSPLHF. The DNA of the CDR3 is TGTGCCAGCAGGCGGGACACTTGGGCGAATTCACCCCTCCACTTT.